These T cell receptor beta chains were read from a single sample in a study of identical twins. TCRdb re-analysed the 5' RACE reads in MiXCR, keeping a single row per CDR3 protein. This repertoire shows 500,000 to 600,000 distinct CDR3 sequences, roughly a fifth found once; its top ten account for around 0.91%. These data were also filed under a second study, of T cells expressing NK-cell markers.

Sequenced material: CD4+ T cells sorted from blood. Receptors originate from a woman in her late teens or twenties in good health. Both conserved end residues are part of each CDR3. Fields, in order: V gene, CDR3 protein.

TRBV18	CASSTSGNYEQYF
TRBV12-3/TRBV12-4	CASSFRIDRGYEQYF
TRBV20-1	CSARDHGGRTDTQYF
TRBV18	CASSPGTGGRYEQYF
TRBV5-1	CASSLYGGELFF
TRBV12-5	CASGPDARANVLTF
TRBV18	CASSPGLDEEQYF
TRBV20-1	CSARDAIGLSQYF
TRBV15	CATSRDVSYEQYF
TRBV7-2	CASSPPRQGAGYTF
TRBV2	CASRDDSPSELFF
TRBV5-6	CASSLYQSGTQYF
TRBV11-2	CASSSPRGGRYNEQFF
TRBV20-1	CRGLAGTNEQFF
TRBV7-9	CASSYRLDEQFF
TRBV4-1	CASSQENSRTAYTF
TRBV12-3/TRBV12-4	CASSFAGLRTDTQYF
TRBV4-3	CASSQDGRSGRVYNEQFF
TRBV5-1	CASSSPAGANNNEQFF
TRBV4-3	CASSQEGSAEQYF
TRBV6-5	CASSYLQSGGYTF
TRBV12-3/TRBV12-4	CASSLASSSGPQHF
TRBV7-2	CASSDAGGYGYTF
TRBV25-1	CASSDVGRGPYEQYF
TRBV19	CASEDRRNQPQHF
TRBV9	CASSVGTANYGYTF
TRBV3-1	CASSQRDGDGYTF
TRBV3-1	CASSLVGGQSNTEAFF
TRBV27	CASIGGAGSPLHF
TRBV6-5	CASSYTTGRGGELFF
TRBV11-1	CASSVLPGLAGPIGGNEQFF
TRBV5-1	CASSLSGEGNQPQHF
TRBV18	CASSPPDSPLHF
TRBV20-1	CSARETVGSAQPQHF
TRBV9	CASSVAGGPYNEQFF
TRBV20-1	CSASIHKEQYF
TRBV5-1	CASSPSQGRREKLFF
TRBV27	CASSNHPDTQYF
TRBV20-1	CSARVSRRNKNIQYF
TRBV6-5	CASSYPGEASPLHF
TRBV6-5	CASRDTGNTGELFF
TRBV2	CASRFDRGEQYF
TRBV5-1	CASSLLAGGRQETQYF
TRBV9	CASSVSGTLSYNEQFF
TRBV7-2	CASSLAGKAGGQGEQFF
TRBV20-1	CSARAGGASSYEQYF
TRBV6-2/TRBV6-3	CASSPNPGQGTSGANVLTF
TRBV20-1	CSAAVSGSSYEQYF
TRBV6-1	CASREQGRWGYTF
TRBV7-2	CASSGQVGDTEAFF
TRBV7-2	CASSWGVASGVETQYF
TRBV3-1	CASRYNTEAFF
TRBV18	CASSPPGGHGYTF
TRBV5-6	CASSAINYGYTF
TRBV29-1	CSVALAGGSTDTQYF
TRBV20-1	CSARSRTQYF
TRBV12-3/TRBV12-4	CASSYQRGGQFGINEQFF
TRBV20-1	CSARKGDAEQFF